One and the same sample provided the 28 T cell receptor beta chains below, sequenced in a study of early T cells in non-severe SARS-CoV-2 infection. Each CDR3 protein gets one entry after TCRdb re-called the 5' RACE reads with MiXCR. Of 20,000 to 25,000 distinct CDR3 sequences detected, 5% appear once; the ten largest clones hold about 4%. Input material: whole blood. Every receptor here comes from an adult who was a healthcare worker with PCR-confirmed SARS-CoV-2 infection or an uninfected control (not recorded which).

This clonotype was observed a few times. V gene TRBV7-2 combines with J gene TRBJ2-1; no reliable D call. Germline V gene data show CDR1 as SGHTA and CDR2 as FQGNSA. Between the trimmed V and J ends, which lost 5 bases and 8 bases, there was a span of 13 bases. CDR3 size: 13 residues. The DNA of the CDR3 is TGTGCCAGCAGCAAGCAGCCCCGCGATGAGCAGTTCTTC. The encoded protein is CASSKQPRDEQFF.

This clonotype was counted many times. The J gene is TRBJ2-7, the V gene TRBV7-9; D might be TRBD1 (5 bases). The CDR3 contains 19 residues. V was cut by 7 bases and J by 0 bases, with 28 bases left in between. Germline CDR1 SEHNR, CDR2 FQNEAQ (reference sequence). The CDR3 spells CASTWARGRAGIPSYEQYF. CDR3 coding DNA: TGTGCCAGCACTTGGGCAAGGGGTAGAGCAGGGATTCCCTCCTACGAGCAGTACTTC. Together with reference TRBV7-9 and TRBJ2-7, the CDR3 gives the full variable domain: DTGVSQNPRHKITKRGQNVTFRCDPISEHNRLYWYRQTLGQGPEFLTYFQNEAQLEKSRLLSDRFSAERPKGSFSTLEIQRTEQGDSAMYLCASTWARGRAGIPSYEQYFGPGTRLTVT.

V is TRBV24-1 and J is TRBJ2-1; D is possibly TRBD1 (7 bases). Germline V gene data show CDR1 as KGHDR and CDR2 as SFDVKD. The CDR3 is 13 amino acids. The V gene lost 8 bases and the J gene lost 7 bases, with 14 bases spanning the gap. CDR3 sequence: CATTAGQRNEQFF. The CDR3 nucleotides are TGTGCCACCACTGCGGGACAGAGAAATGAGCAGTTCTTC.

There are many counts of this clonotype. This sequence joins TRBV28 and TRBJ1-4, with D unresolved. This CDR3 region has 14 residues. Deletions cut 3 bases from V and 1 base from J, with 6 bases between. The germline gives CDR1 MDHEN, CDR2 SYDVKM. The CDR3 is CASSLRGTNEKLFF. In DNA form, the CDR3 reads TGTGCCAGCAGTTTGCGGGGAACTAATGAAAAACTGTTTTTT.

The chain uses TRBV19 and TRBJ2-1, with 14 bases identical to TRBD2. V shed 5 bases and J 4 bases; nucleotides not matched to a gene: 7. The CDR3 sequence is 17 residues long. From germline, CDR1 is LNHDA and CDR2 SQIVND (reference sequence). The DNA for the CDR3 is TGTGCCAGTAGTCTCAGACTAGCGGGGGGGCTATACAATGAGCAGTTCTTC. It is translated as CASSLRLAGGLYNEQFF. The full variable domain, its missing parts supplied by reference TRBV19 and TRBJ2-1, is DGGITQSPKYLFRKEGQNVTLSCEQNLNHDAMYWYRQDPGQGLRLIYYSQIVNDFQKGDIAEGYSVSREKKESFPLTVTSAQKNPTAFYLCASSLRLAGGLYNEQFFGPGTRLTVL.

The rearrangement uses TRBV7-9 and TRBJ1-2; no clear D. V lost 4 bases, J lost 4 bases, and 16 bases lay in between. Germline values: CDR1 SEHNR, CDR2 FQNEAQ (reference sequence). The CDR3 is 15 residues long. Here the CDR3 DNA reads TGTGCCAGCAGCTCCCCGCGGTCCCGGGGCTATGGCTACACCTTC. Protein product: CASSSPRSRGYGYTF.

This clonotype was seen many times. J is TRBJ2-5 and V is TRBV2, with 8 bases identical to TRBD2. The CDR3 consists of 14 residues. Trimming removed 4 bases from V and 2 bases from J; junction bases left unmatched: 3. Germline CDR1 is SNHLY and CDR2 is FYNNEI. The CDR3 DNA sequence: TGTGCCAGCAGTGGGCGGGGGGCGCAAGAGACCCAGTACTTC. Translated, it gives CASSGRGAQETQYF. The variable domain in full, completed from reference TRBV2 and TRBJ2-5, reads EPEVTQTPSHQVTQMGQEVILRCVPISNHLYFYWYRQILGQKVEFLVSFYNNEISEKSEIFDDQFSVERPDGSNFTLKIRSTKLEDSAMYFCASSGRGAQETQYFGPGTRLLVL.

The rearrangement uses TRBV5-1 and TRBJ2-1; possibly TRBD1 for D (6 bases). The CDR3 is 14 amino acids. V was pared by 0 bases and J by 5 bases, with 9 bases between. Germline-derived CDR1 and CDR2 are SGHRS and YFSETQ. The CDR3 reads CASSLGTVNNEQFF. The CDR3 nucleotides read TGCGCCAGCAGCTTGGGGACAGTCAACAATGAGCAGTTCTTC. The variable domain in full, completed from reference TRBV5-1 and TRBJ2-1, reads KAGVTQTPRYLIKTRGQQVTLSCSPISGHRSVSWYQQTPGQGLQFLFEYFSETQRNKGNFPGRFSGRQFSNSRSEMNVSTLELGDSALYLCASSLGTVNNEQFFGPGTRLTVL.

This clonotype was counted ten times or more. CDR3: CASSLQGAGETQYF. In DNA, the CDR3 is TGTGCCAGTAGTCTACAGGGGGCAGGAGAGACCCAGTACTTC. This sequence joins TRBV19 and TRBJ2-5, with 9 nucleotides matching TRBD1. V was pared by 5 bases and J by 4 bases, with 5 bases of the junction left unmatched. Germline assignment: CDR1 LNHDA and CDR2 SQIVND (reference sequence). The CDR3 is 14 residues long.

This clonotype was counted at least ten times. The genes are TRBV19 and TRBJ1-2; D is uncertain. The V end was cut by 3 bases, the J end by 4 bases, with 12 bases between. This CDR3 spans 14 amino acids. Germline CDR1 LNHDA, CDR2 SQIVND (reference sequence). CDR3 sequence (DNA): TGTGCCAGTAGTATGGAGGGTATCGGCTATGGCTACACCTTC. This encodes CASSMEGIGYGYTF.

The genes are TRBV29-1 and TRBJ1-4; D gene uncertain. This CDR3 has 10 residues. V was pared by 4 bases and J by 7 bases, with 4 bases between. CDR1 SQVTM and CDR2 ANQGSEA come from the germline V gene. CDR3 region: CSVGIEKLFF. The CDR3 DNA reads TGCAGCGTTGGAATTGAAAAACTGTTTTTT. Based on the CDR3 plus reference TRBV29-1 and TRBJ1-4, the full variable domain is SAVISQKPSRDICQRGTSLTIQCQVDSQVTMMFWYRQQPGQSLTLIATANQGSEATYESGFVIDKFPISRPNLTFSTLTVSNMSPEDSSIYLCSVGIEKLFFGSGTQLSVL.

This clonotype is medium-sized within its sample. The chain employs TRBV27 and TRBJ1-4; D is perhaps TRBD1 (5 bases). Per germline, CDR1 MNHEY and CDR2 SMNVEV (reference sequence). The CDR3 is 15 residues long. Trimming took 3 bases from V and 8 from J, leaving 16 bases between them. CDR3 region: CASSLAWGVREKLFF. In DNA form, the CDR3 reads TGTGCCAGCAGTTTGGCTTGGGGGGTACGAGAAAAACTGTTTTTT.

This clonotype was found many times. The chain couples TRBV18 to TRBJ1-1; unclear D gene. The ends were cut back, 1 base at V and 3 bases at J, with 6 bases in the middle. Germline CDR1 is KGHSH and CDR2 is LQKENI. The CDR3 spans 13 residues. As DNA, the CDR3 is TGTGCCAGCTCACCACGGGAACACACTGAAGCTTTCTTT. Its protein is CASSPREHTEAFF.

This clonotype was seen at least ten times. The rearrangement uses TRBV28 and TRBJ1-5; weak D call: TRBD1 (6 bases). From germline, CDR1 is MDHEN and CDR2 SYDVKM. CDR3 length: 14 amino acids. V lost 11 bases to trimming and J lost 3 bases, with 17 bases between them. This CDR3 reads CAFRPRGYNQPQHF. The CDR3, as DNA: TGTGCCTTCCGACCGAGGGGGTACAATCAGCCCCAGCATTTT. Supplemented by reference TRBV28 and TRBJ1-5, the full variable domain reads DVKVTQSSRYLVKRTGEKVFLECVQDMDHENMFWYRQDPGLGLRLIYFSYDVKMKEKGDIPEGYSVSREKKERFSLILESASTNQTSMYLCAFRPRGYNQPQHFGDGTRLSIL.

This clonotype was found many times. V gene TRBV5-1 combines with J gene TRBJ2-5; 7 bases map to TRBD2. The V gene's germline CDR1 is SGHRS and CDR2 YFSETQ. V lost 0 bases, J lost 2 bases, and 7 bases stayed unmatched. The CDR3 loop spans 16 amino acids. The CDR3 is CASSLVLAEIQETQYF. The DNA of the CDR3 is TGCGCCAGCAGCTTGGTCCTAGCGGAAATTCAAGAGACCCAGTACTTC.

This clonotype was counted ten times or more. The chain carries TRBV19 and TRBJ2-7, with TRBD1 identical over 7 bases. This CDR3 comprises 16 residues. Germline V gene sequence: CDR1 LNHDA, CDR2 SQIVND (reference sequence). With 3 bases clipped from V and 2 bases from J, the junction kept 10 bases outside the gene matches. CDR3 coding DNA: TGTGCCAGTAGTATCTCTCGGGACAGCCTAACCTACGAGCAGTACTTC. Residues: CASSISRDSLTYEQYF.

This chain joins TRBV5-5 and TRBJ2-7, with 9 bases fitting TRBD1. CDR3 size: 12 residues. The V segment lost 3 bases and the J segment 5 bases; nucleotides outside the gene matches: 0. Germline V gives CDR1 SGHKS, CDR2 YYEKEE (reference sequence). The CDR3 DNA reads as TGTGCCAGCAGCTGGACAGGGGACGAGCAGTACTTC. Translating gives CASSWTGDEQYF.

This clonotype was counted ten times or more. V usage is TRBV19 and J usage is TRBJ1-1; D not certain. The CDR3 runs to 13 residues. V was cut by 4 bases and J by 3 bases, with 9 bases left in between. Germline CDR1 LNHDA, CDR2 SQIVND (reference sequence). The CDR3 DNA is TGTGCCAGTAGTACTCTGGGGTACACTGAAGCTTTCTTT. Encoded protein: CASSTLGYTEAFF.

This clonotype has more than one count but fewer than ten. This rearrangement joins TRBV15 to TRBJ1-1; D remains unclear. Germline CDR1 reads LNHNV; CDR2 reads YYDKDF (reference sequence). The CDR3 covers 13 residues. With 0 bases removed from V and 5 bases from J, the gap between germline ends came to 7 bases. DNA for the CDR3: TGTGCCACCAGCAGAGATGCGCGGACTGAAGCTTTCTTT. Amino acids: CATSRDARTEAFF.

There are many counts of this clonotype. This chain uses TRBV11-2 with TRBJ2-7, with D possibly being TRBD1 (5 bases). V lost 3 bases and J 10 bases, leaving 13 bases between the germline ends. The CDR3 length is 12 residues. The germline CDR1 and CDR2 sequences are SGHAT and FQNNGV. The DNA for the CDR3 is TGTGCCAGCAGCTTGCAGCAGGGTGGACAGTACTTC. It yields the protein CASSLQQGGQYF.

This clonotype was seen at least ten times. This CDR3 reads CASSKSERGAYEQYF. The DNA of the CDR3 is TGTGCCAGCAGCAAATCCGAAAGGGGGGCCTACGAGCAGTACTTC. This chain uses TRBV21-1 with TRBJ2-7; no check of the table's D call, TRBD1, against the DNA was made. TRBV21-1 corresponds to a pseudogene. This CDR3 region has 15 residues.

This clonotype has ten or more counts. The chain employs TRBV6-6 and TRBJ2-7; possibly TRBD2 for D (6 bases). Germline V gives CDR1 MNHNY, CDR2 SVGAGI (reference sequence). CDR3 length: 14 amino acids. V shed 2 bases and J shed 5 bases, with 13 bases lying between them. This chain's CDR3 is CASSYAGPADEQYF. In nucleotides, the CDR3 is TGTGCCAGCAGTTACGCGGGACCGGCGGACGAGCAGTACTTC.

This clonotype was counted at least ten times. The rearrangement links TRBV7-2 to TRBJ2-7, with a weak D call TRBD1 (6 bases). From germline, CDR1 is SGHTA and CDR2 FQGNSA. The V gene lost 6 bases and the J gene lost 0 bases, with 12 bases spanning the gap. The CDR3 loop spans 14 amino acids. The CDR3: CASSLQGLSYEQYF. In DNA, the CDR3 is TGTGCCAGCAGTCTCCAGGGGCTCTCCTACGAGCAGTACTTC.

In its sample, this clonotype was seen many times. The rearrangement links TRBV12-3 or TRBV12-4 to TRBJ2-7, with 9 bases fitting TRBD2. V trimming: 6 bases; J trimming: 1 base; junction bases outside the gene matches: 7. The CDR3 consists of 15 residues. Here the CDR3 DNA reads TGTGCCAGCAGCGACGGACTAGCGCGTTCCTACGAGCAGTACTTC. Translated: CASSDGLARSYEQYF.

The table lists this clonotype with a few counts. This chain joins TRBV7-9 and TRBJ1-1; 7 positions agree with TRBD1. Germline CDR1 reads SEHNR; CDR2 reads FQNEAQ (reference sequence). The CDR3 has 14 amino acids. The V gene end was trimmed by 3 bases and the J gene end by 1 base; junction bases not matched to a gene: 2. CDR3 coding DNA: TGTGCCAGCAGCTTGGGACAGACGAACACTGAAGCTTTCTTT. Its translation is CASSLGQTNTEAFF.

This clonotype was counted between two and nine times. The chain has TRBV30 and TRBJ2-7; 7 nucleotides agree with TRBD1. The V segment lost 7 bases and the J segment 0 bases; nucleotides outside the gene matches: 6. The CDR3 sequence is 13 residues long. Germline-derived CDR1 and CDR2 are GTSNPN and SVGIG (reference sequence). The CDR3 spells CASRQGRSYEQYF. CDR3 sequence (DNA): TGTGCCTCACGACAGGGCCGCTCCTACGAGCAGTACTTC. The variable domain in full, with the rest retrieved from reference TRBV30 and TRBJ2-7, is SQTIHQWPATLVQPVGSPLSLECTVEGTSNPNLYWYRQAAGRGLQLLFYSVGIGQISSEVPQNLSASRPQDRQFILSSKKLLLSDSGFYLCASRQGRSYEQYFGPGTRLTVT.

In the case of this clonotype: This may be a read error: a much more frequent sequence differs by one nucleotide. The chain couples TRBV7-3 to TRBJ2-2; 7 bases match TRBD1. The CDR3 spans 12 residues. Germline V gives CDR1 SGHTA, CDR2 FQGTGA. The CDR3 protein is CVSNTGAGELFF. For the CDR3, the DNA is TGTGTCAGCAACACAGGGGCCGGGGAGCTGTTTTTT.

This clonotype was counted a few times. The genes are TRBV7-6 and TRBJ2-3; 9 bases match TRBD2. J gave up 1 base and V 8 bases, and 16 bases lay outside the gene matches. This CDR3 is 18 amino acids long. CDR1 is SGHVS, CDR2 FNYEAQ, per germline. Here the CDR3 DNA reads TGTGCCAGCTCCCATCCCCCGGGGACTAGCTCCCGCACAGATACGCAGTATTTT. Amino acid sequence: CASSHPPGTSSRTDTQYF.